This T cell receptor beta chain was profiled in a study of CD8 T cells in ankylosing spondylitis. TCRdb passed the 5' RACE reads through MiXCR, listing each CDR3 protein once. Counted here are about 140,000 distinct CDR3 sequences, around 10% occurring once; the ten biggest clones make up around 4.1%. This clonotype occurred many times. J was trimmed by 1 base and V by 6 bases; bases with no gene match: 12. The germline CDR1 and CDR2 sequences are DFQATT and SNEGSKA (reference sequence). The length of the CDR3 is 16 residues. The sequencing input was blood, either unsorted or a sorted T cell fraction (not recorded which). The chain carries TRBV20-1 and TRBJ1-1; TRBD1 matches at 9 bases. This clonotype originated in a female donor with ankylosing spondylitis or in good health (not recorded which). The CDR3 DNA sequence: TGCAGTGCCGCACCACAGGGGGCGGGACAGAACACTGAAGCTTTCTTT. Amino acids: CSAAPQGAGQNTEAFF.